A single T cell receptor beta chain is shown here with its context. As originally analysed: Scientists estimated how many nucleated cells there were by amplifying reference gene primers. The repertoire was sequenced with immunoSEQ multiplex PCR; TCRdb's copy has only in-frame clones and lacks some. V, J and clone size were drawn from that table, and D and trimming were deduced from the DNA. This table holds about 150,000 clones, approximately 90% found once. The sample is drawn from a study of blood T cell repertoires in COVID-19. Study-level background: Sites across the United States, Italy and Spain contributed samples from acute and convalescent COVID-19. In each case, the material was cDNA or gDNA derived from T cells, B-cell-depleted T cells, or PBMCs.

Germline loops: CDR1 MGHRA, CDR2 YSYEKL. The ends lost 4 bases at V and 2 bases at J; junction bases unmatched: 7. The CDR3 is made up of 17 amino acids. This chain connects TRBV4-1 to TRBJ2-1; 11 nucleotides line up with TRBD2. This receptor was identified in a woman in her thirties or forties with acute or convalescent COVID-19. What was sequenced was peripheral blood. The CDR3 spells CASSPLPTSGTYNEQFF. The CDR3 region has the DNA TGCGCCAGCAGCCCGCTTCCGACTAGCGGGACCTACAATGAGCAGTTCTTC.